The clone carrying this T cell receptor (beta chain) was recorded many times. What it binds is unknown. TCR beta CDR3 regions were amplified from RNA transcripts. The study used the HTBI primer set for a first-round RT-PCR of the TCR CDR3. TCRdb used MiXCR to reprocess the multiplex PCR reads, holding one entry per CDR3 protein. The sample has under 350,000 distinct CDR3 sequences; about 18% are singletons. The CDR3 extends over 14 amino acids. The V gene's germline CDR1 is SGHTA and CDR2 FQGTGA. The V gene end was trimmed by 5 bases and the J gene end by 5 bases; junction bases not matched to a gene: 4. The authors obtained PBMCs from roughly 9.7 ml of fresh peripheral blood. The data were obtained in a study of T cells in Graves' hyperthyroidism and ophthalmopathy. Whole-study findings and limits: Blood also showed most of the thyroid clonotypes that were expanded above 0.001. With a median lead of about 6.9 months before onset, the model predicted ophthalmopathy.

This receptor was identified in a woman between 45 and 60 years old with Graves' hyperthyroidism. This chain links TRBV7-3 with TRBJ2-1; 9 bases are a match to TRBD1. Sequencing used blood. The CDR3 spells CASSPGTGNNEQFF. The CDR3 region has the DNA TGTGCCAGCAGCCCAGGGACAGGGAACAATGAGCAGTTCTTC.